Listed below are T cell receptor beta chains from one sample, sequenced in a study of blood T cell repertoires in COVID-19. Sequencing was performed with immunoSEQ multiplex PCR; in TCRdb, only in-frame clones are kept and a portion is missing. This sample has about 130,000 clones, with roughly 90% found just once. Sequenced: peripheral blood. All receptors derive from a man aged 55 to 69 with COVID-19, enrolled during active disease. CDR3s include the opening cysteine and the closing phenylalanine or tryptophan. A D gene is named only where the DNA matches it firmly. Size is omitted from some rows. Given values are once, few, many or a class for expanded clones.

V gene	D gene	J gene	clone size	CDR3 protein	CDR3 DNA
TRBV6-2/TRBV6-3	-	TRBJ1-5	few	CASSYSGALSNQPQHF	TGTGCCAGCAGTTACTCAGGGGCCCTTAGCAATCAGCCCCAGCATTTT
TRBV30	-	TRBJ1-1	-	CACSTVNTEAFF	TGTGCCTGTTCGACAGTGAACACTGAAGCTTTCTTT
TRBV14	-	TRBJ1-1	-	CASSQGRQRNTEAFF	TGTGCCAGCAGCCAAGGACGGCAGCGGAACACTGAAGCTTTCTTT
TRBV5-8	TRBD1	TRBJ1-2	-	CASSGTVRRYGYTF	TGTGCCAGCAGCGGGACAGTCAGGCGCTATGGCTACACCTTC
TRBV3-1/TRBV3-2	-	TRBJ1-2	-	CASSRTHSGDNGYTF	TGTGCCAGCAGTCGAACACATTCAGGGGATAATGGCTACACCTTC
TRBV11-2	-	TRBJ1-3	-	CASTTPSGSGNTIYF	TGTGCCAGCACCACCCCCTCGGGCTCTGGAAACACCATATATTTT
TRBV28	-	TRBJ2-5	-	CASSFSGAAQETQYF	TGTGCCAGCAGTTTTTCCGGAGCGGCCCAAGAGACCCAGTACTTC
TRBV30	-	TRBJ1-2	few	CAWSMRYYGYTF	TGTGCCTGGAGTATGCGATACTATGGCTACACCTTC
TRBV7-3	TRBD2	TRBJ2-5	-	CASSLLAAQTQYF	TGTGCCAGCAGCTTACTAGCGGCTCAGACCCAGTACTTC
TRBV30	-	TRBJ1-5	-	CAWTLGGNQPQHF	TGTGCCTGGACCCTCGGGGGCAATCAGCCCCAGCATTTT
TRBV6-5	TRBD1	TRBJ1-4	-	CASRDDRGSEKLFF	TGTGCCAGCCGCGATGACAGGGGCTCTGAAAAACTGTTTTTT
TRBV18	TRBD1	TRBJ1-4	-	CASSPSQGAPEKLFF	TGTGCCAGCTCACCGTCACAGGGGGCGCCTGAAAAACTGTTTTTT
TRBV11-1	TRBD1	TRBJ1-1	-	CASSPGQGWNTEAFF	TGTGCCAGCAGCCCCGGACAGGGCTGGAACACTGAAGCTTTCTTT
TRBV10-3	TRBD1	TRBJ2-7	-	CAISLGTGREQYF	TGTGCCATCAGCTTAGGGACAGGGCGCGAGCAGTACTTC
TRBV30	TRBD1	TRBJ2-5	-	CAWRGQVSETQYF	TGTGCCTGGAGGGGACAGGTTTCAGAGACCCAGTACTTC
TRBV7-9	-	TRBJ1-2	-	CAIEGGYTF	TGTGCCATCGAGGGTGGCTACACCTTC
TRBV6-4	-	TRBJ2-1	-	CASSDSMGSLRFF	TGTGCCAGCAGTGACTCAATGGGGAGTTTGCGGTTCTTC
TRBV30	-	TRBJ2-3	once	CAWSSRGDTQYF	TGTGCCTGGAGTTCCAGGGGCGATACGCAGTATTTT
TRBV7-9	TRBD1	TRBJ1-2	-	CASSSTGVVFIADGYTF	TGTGCCAGCAGCTCTACAGGGGTAGTTTTTATTGCGGATGGCTACACCTTC
TRBV19	-	TRBJ1-4	few	CASRKEAGKLFF	TGTGCCAGTCGGAAGGAGGCTGGAAAACTGTTTTTT
TRBV23-1	-	TRBJ1-2	-	CASSQSSVGGRAHGYTF	TGCGCCAGCAGTCAATCATCTGTCGGGGGGCGCGCTCATGGCTACACCTTC
TRBV2	TRBD1	TRBJ1-2	-	CARTIIPGQGADGYTF	TGTGCCAGAACTATAATCCCGGGACAGGGGGCTGATGGCTACACCTTC
TRBV7-2	TRBD2	TRBJ2-3	-	CASSFSSGGAGDTQYF	TGTGCCAGCAGCTTCTCTAGCGGGGGGGCCGGAGATACGCAGTATTTT
TRBV5-1	TRBD1	TRBJ1-2	-	CASSVRTGGDGYTF	TGCGCCAGCAGCGTACGGACAGGGGGCGATGGCTACACCTTC
TRBV5-1	-	TRBJ1-2	-	CASSLTGDNYGYTF	TGCGCCAGCAGCTTGACGGGGGACAACTATGGCTACACCTTC
TRBV6-6	-	TRBJ1-4	-	CASSSGGENEKLFF	TGTGCCAGCAGTTCGGGAGGGGAAAATGAAAAACTGTTTTTT
TRBV19	TRBD2	TRBJ2-1	-	CASSHPRAGVIRNEQFF	TGTGCCAGTAGCCATCCAAGGGCGGGGGTAATTAGGAATGAGCAGTTCTTC
TRBV24-1	TRBD1	TRBJ1-2	-	CATSDNRGNYGYTF	TGTGCCACCAGTGATAACAGGGGAAACTATGGCTACACCTTC
TRBV10-3	TRBD1	TRBJ1-1	-	CAISESRTGAGEAFF	TGTGCCATCAGTGAGTCAAGGACAGGGGCGGGTGAAGCTTTCTTT
TRBV3-1/TRBV3-2	-	TRBJ1-4	once	CASSQVPPGGASREKLFF	TGTGCCAGCAGCCAAGTTCCACCGGGGGGGGCCTCGAGAGAAAAACTGTTTTTT
TRBV12-3/TRBV12-4	-	TRBJ2-3	-	CASSQNTDTQYF	TGTGCCAGCAGTCAAAACACAGATACGCAGTATTTT
TRBV6-5	TRBD1	TRBJ1-1	-	CASRPTGGRGTEAFF	TGTGCCAGCAGGCCTACAGGGGGCAGGGGCACTGAAGCTTTCTTT
TRBV5-4	TRBD2	TRBJ2-7	-	CASSPGLAYEQYF	TGTGCCAGCAGCCCGGGACTAGCCTACGAGCAGTACTTC
TRBV28	-	TRBJ1-3	-	CASIPDRVLTRAGNTIYF	TGTGCCAGCATTCCGGACAGAGTTCTAACTAGGGCTGGAAACACCATATATTTT
TRBV5-1	-	TRBJ1-2	-	CASSLGVSNLGYGYTF	TGCGCCAGCAGCTTGGGCGTATCTAATCTAGGCTATGGCTACACCTTC
TRBV27	-	TRBJ1-6	-	CASSLSSGERSPLHF	TGTGCCAGCAGTTTATCGTCGGGGGAACGGTCACCCCTCCACTTT
TRBV6-5	-	TRBJ2-1	-	CASSSIDRRWYNEQFF	TGTGCCAGCAGTTCCATCGACAGGCGTTGGTACAATGAGCAGTTCTTC
TRBV3-1/TRBV3-2	TRBD2	TRBJ2-5	once	CASTPGAGGRETQYF	TGTGCCAGCACCCCCGGAGCGGGGGGGCGGGAGACCCAGTACTTC
TRBV3-1/TRBV3-2	-	TRBJ1-1	-	CASSQDGGPILGGEAFF	TGTGCCAGCAGCCAAGACGGGGGACCCATCCTTGGAGGTGAAGCTTTCTTT
TRBV30	TRBD1	TRBJ1-6	-	CASHYRGSSPLHF	TGTGCCAGTCATTACAGGGGGTCTTCACCCCTCCACTTT
TRBV6-5	TRBD1	TRBJ1-2	-	CATSGDRGLDGYTF	TGTGCCACCAGCGGGGACAGGGGGCTGGATGGCTACACCTTC
TRBV19	TRBD2	TRBJ2-5	-	CASRQKAGGQETQYF	TGTGCCAGTCGCCAAAAAGCGGGGGGACAAGAGACCCAGTACTTC
TRBV20-1	-	TRBJ2-7	-	CSASWQGYSYEQYF	TGCAGTGCTAGTTGGCAGGGATACTCCTACGAGCAGTACTTC
TRBV30	-	TRBJ2-1	-	CAWSVLGGSRNEQFF	TGTGCCTGGAGTGTACTCGGGGGTAGTAGAAATGAGCAGTTCTTC
TRBV19	TRBD1	TRBJ2-7	-	CASSGRDRTYEQYF	TGTGCCAGTAGTGGCCGGGACAGAACCTACGAGCAGTACTTC